This is a list of T cell receptor beta chains from one sample in a study of shared clonotypes between healthy human individuals. TCRdb's copy holds only in-frame clones and misses some; the assay was immunoSEQ multiplex PCR. The sample lists more than 2 million clones, approximately 95% seen once, with under 0.15% in the top ten. The specimen sequenced was naive CD4+ T cells sorted from blood. Receptors originate from a man aged 18 to 30 in good health. Both conserved end residues are part of each CDR3. D genes are given only for firm matches. Clone size is shown for a subset of rows, as once, few, many or a class of expanded clone.

d_gene,abundance,j_gene,len,v_gene,CDR3aa,CDR3nt
NA,NA,TRBJ2-7,12,TRBV7-2,CASSLDVGEQYF,TGTGCCAGCAGCTTAGACGTGGGCGAGCAGTACTTC
TRBD2,NA,TRBJ2-3,15,TRBV5-4,CASSLTSGNTDTQYF,TGTGCCAGCAGCTTGACTAGCGGAAACACAGATACGCAGTATTTT
NA,NA,TRBJ1-2,12,TRBV29-1,CSVRDGPYGYTF,TGCAGCGTTCGGGACGGACCCTATGGCTACACCTTC
NA,NA,TRBJ2-6,15,TRBV30,CAWSVLPSGANVLTF,TGTGCCTGGAGTGTACTGCCCTCTGGGGCCAACGTCCTGACTTTC
NA,NA,TRBJ2-6,15,TRBV5-1,CASGIYGDGANVLTF,TGCGCCAGCGGGATTTATGGGGATGGGGCCAACGTCCTGACTTTC
TRBD1,NA,TRBJ1-2,16,TRBV30,CAWSTPSDRANYGYTF,TGTGCCTGGAGTACCCCATCTGACAGGGCCAACTATGGCTACACCTTC
TRBD1,NA,TRBJ1-2,17,TRBV6-1,CASSAPGQGLGNYGYTF,TGTGCCAGCAGTGCTCCGGGACAGGGGTTGGGTAACTATGGCTACACCTTC
TRBD1,NA,TRBJ1-2,14,TRBV19,CASRMGQQTYGYTF,TGTGCCAGTAGAATGGGACAGCAAACCTATGGCTACACCTTC
NA,NA,TRBJ1-1,13,TRBV6-1,CASRYTGSTEAFF,TGTGCCAGCAGGTATACAGGGAGCACTGAAGCTTTCTTT
NA,NA,TRBJ2-5,13,TRBV2,CASSGQGQETQYF,TGTGCCAGCAGTGGCCAGGGGCAAGAGACCCAGTACTTC
NA,NA,TRBJ2-1,15,TRBV7-3,CASSLVGSSYNEQFF,TGTGCCAGCAGCTTAGTCGGGAGCTCCTACAATGAGCAGTTCTTC
NA,NA,TRBJ1-2,17,TRBV30,CAWSVLGSATKNYGYTF,TGTGCCTGGAGTGTACTTGGGTCAGCCACCAAGAACTATGGCTACACCTTC
NA,once,TRBJ1-2,15,TRBV4-1,CASSLSSDPIGGYTF,TGCGCCAGCAGCCTCTCCAGTGACCCTATCGGAGGCTACACCTTC
TRBD1,NA,TRBJ2-1,15,TRBV5-1,CASSRGTGRINEQFF,TGCGCCAGCAGTCGCGGGACAGGACGTATTAATGAGCAGTTCTTC
NA,NA,TRBJ1-6,18,TRBV9,CASSPTRVRGSYNSPLHF,TGTGCCAGCAGCCCGACTAGGGTTCGGGGCTCCTATAATTCACCCCTCCACTTT
NA,NA,TRBJ2-2,12,TRBV5-1,CASSSDTGELFF,TGCGCCAGCAGCTCGGACACCGGGGAGCTGTTTTTT
NA,NA,TRBJ1-2,12,TRBV15,CATSPRGRGYTF,TGTGCCACCAGCCCCCGGGGTAGGGGCTACACCTTC
NA,NA,TRBJ2-6,15,TRBV5-5,CASSLAISGANVLTF,TGTGCCAGCAGCCTGGCAATCTCTGGGGCCAACGTCCTGACTTTC
NA,NA,TRBJ1-1,13,TRBV2,CASSQDRNTEAFF,TGTGCCAGCAGCCAGGACAGGAACACTGAAGCTTTCTTT
NA,NA,TRBJ1-5,16,TRBV5-6,CASSLGPADSNQPQHF,TGTGCCAGCAGCTTAGGGCCGGCAGATAGCAATCAGCCCCAGCATTTT
NA,NA,TRBJ1-2,14,TRBV6-5,CASSYAPDLYGYTF,TGTGCCAGCAGTTACGCCCCAGATCTCTATGGCTACACCTTC
TRBD1,NA,TRBJ1-2,16,TRBV7-2,CASSLEPGQGSYGYTF,TGTGCCAGCAGCTTAGAGCCGGGACAGGGATCCTATGGCTACACCTTC
TRBD2,few,TRBJ2-7,16,TRBV5-1,CASSLGLAGRSYEQYF,TGCGCCAGCAGCTTGGGACTAGCGGGGCGCTCCTACGAGCAGTACTTC
NA,NA,TRBJ1-1,15,TRBV6-4,CASSDRRDGRTEAFF,TGTGCCAGCAGTGACCGCAGGGACGGGCGCACTGAAGCTTTCTTT
NA,NA,TRBJ2-5,14,TRBV9,CASSVAGRQETQYF,TGTGCCAGCAGCGTAGCGGGACGCCAAGAGACCCAGTACTTC
NA,NA,TRBJ2-3,14,TRBV7-2,CASSFSRSTDTQYF,TGTGCCAGCAGCTTCTCTAGGAGCACAGATACGCAGTATTTT
NA,NA,TRBJ1-2,14,TRBV5-4,CASSLQQKNYGYTF,TGTGCCAGCAGCCTCCAACAGAAAAACTATGGCTACACCTTC
TRBD1,NA,TRBJ1-2,14,TRBV7-3,CASSSGQGENGYTF,TGTGCCAGCAGCAGCGGACAGGGGGAGAATGGCTACACCTTC
NA,NA,TRBJ1-1,12,TRBV6-1,CASIRGGTEAFF,TGTGCCAGCATCAGGGGTGGGACTGAAGCTTTCTTT
TRBD2,NA,TRBJ2-2,16,TRBV7-8,CASSGGLAYRSGELFF,TGTGCCAGCAGCGGGGGACTAGCATATCGATCCGGGGAGCTGTTTTTT
NA,NA,TRBJ2-3,14,TRBV4-1,CASSQVPGTDTQYF,TGCGCCAGCAGCCAGGTTCCGGGCACAGATACGCAGTATTTT
TRBD2,NA,TRBJ2-7,13,TRBV14,CASSQEGTRQQYF,TGTGCCAGCAGCCAAGAGGGGACTAGACAGCAGTACTTC
NA,NA,TRBJ2-3,14,TRBV7-9,CASSLARQADTQYF,TGTGCCAGCAGCTTAGCGCGGCAGGCAGATACGCAGTATTTT
NA,NA,TRBJ2-7,13,TRBV2,CASRTGLIYEQYF,TGTGCCAGCAGGACTGGACTAATTTACGAGCAGTACTTC
TRBD1,NA,TRBJ1-2,17,TRBV7-9,CASSLASGGVGLSGYTF,TGTGCCAGCAGCTTAGCGTCAGGGGGAGTGGGACTGTCGGGCTACACCTTC
NA,NA,TRBJ1-1,13,TRBV6-1,CASSELQSTEAFF,TGTGCCAGCAGTGAATTACAGTCCACTGAAGCTTTCTTT
NA,NA,TRBJ2-3,16,TRBV19,CASSLRGWSGTDTQYF,TGTGCCAGTAGTCTTCGAGGGTGGAGCGGCACAGATACGCAGTATTTT
NA,NA,TRBJ2-7,14,TRBV15,CATSRGTGTYEQYF,TGTGCCACCAGCAGAGGTACAGGCACCTACGAGCAGTACTTC
NA,NA,TRBJ1-5,14,TRBV27,CASSFSGIGQPQHF,TGTGCCAGCAGTTTCTCGGGAATCGGCCAGCCCCAGCATTTT
TRBD1,NA,TRBJ1-5,15,TRBV2,CASSEEGASNQPQHF,TGTGCCAGCAGTGAGGAGGGGGCGAGCAATCAGCCCCAGCATTTT
NA,NA,TRBJ1-2,15,TRBV4-3,CASSQVGRDGYGYTF,TGCGCCAGCAGCCAAGTGGGTAGGGACGGCTATGGCTACACCTTC
NA,NA,TRBJ1-1,17,TRBV11-2,CASSLASLRVANTEAFF,TGTGCCAGCAGCTTAGCCTCCCTGAGGGTGGCGAACACTGAAGCTTTCTTT
NA,NA,TRBJ1-1,14,TRBV27,CASSLSYGNTEAFF,TGTGCCAGCAGTTTATCGTACGGTAACACTGAAGCTTTCTTT
NA,NA,TRBJ2-1,16,TRBV7-6,CASSPTQGYSYNEQFF,TGTGCCAGCAGCCCGACACAGGGTTACTCCTACAATGAGCAGTTCTTC
NA,NA,TRBJ1-2,14,TRBV13,CASRVGSLNYGYTF,TGTGCCAGCAGAGTCGGCAGCCTTAACTATGGCTACACCTTC
NA,NA,TRBJ1-6,17,TRBV4-1,CASSQGIMGQLNSPLHF,TGCGCCAGCAGCCAGGGGATTATGGGACAATTAAATTCACCCCTCCACTTT
NA,NA,TRBJ2-5,15,TRBV6-1,CASSGPGRGQETQYF,TGTGCCAGCAGTGGGCCGGGAAGGGGCCAAGAGACCCAGTACTTC
NA,NA,TRBJ2-5,12,TRBV2,CASRQGGETQYF,TGTGCCAGCAGACAGGGAGGGGAGACCCAGTACTTC
NA,NA,TRBJ1-1,12,TRBV30,CAWSGHYTEAFF,TGTGCCTGGAGCGGACACTACACTGAAGCTTTCTTT
TRBD2,NA,TRBJ2-2,15,TRBV6-6,CASSYIAGGPGELFF,TGTGCCAGCAGTTATATAGCGGGGGGTCCCGGGGAGCTGTTTTTT
TRBD1,once,TRBJ1-6,18,TRBV28,CASRDPGQGAFGNSPLHF,TGTGCCAGCAGGGACCCGGGACAGGGGGCATTTGGGAATTCACCCCTCCACTTT
NA,NA,TRBJ1-5,15,TRBV6-5,CASSYGHNSNQPQHF,TGTGCCAGCAGTTACGGGCACAATAGCAATCAGCCCCAGCATTTT
NA,once,TRBJ2-3,15,TRBV28,CASSYWGTSTDTQYF,TGTGCCAGCAGTTACTGGGGGACTAGCACAGATACGCAGTATTTT